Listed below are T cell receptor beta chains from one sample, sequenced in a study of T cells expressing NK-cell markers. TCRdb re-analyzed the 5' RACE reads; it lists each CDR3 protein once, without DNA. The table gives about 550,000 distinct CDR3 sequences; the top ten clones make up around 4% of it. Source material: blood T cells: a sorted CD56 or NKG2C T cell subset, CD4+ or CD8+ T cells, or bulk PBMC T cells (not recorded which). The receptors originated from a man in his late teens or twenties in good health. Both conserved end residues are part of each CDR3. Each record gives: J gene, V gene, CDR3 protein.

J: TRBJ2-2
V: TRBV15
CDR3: CATSSDRGAYTGELFF

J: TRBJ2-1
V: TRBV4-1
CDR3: CASSHLRARGSNNEQFF

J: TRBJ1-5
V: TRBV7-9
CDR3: CASSLGGRGPNQPQHF

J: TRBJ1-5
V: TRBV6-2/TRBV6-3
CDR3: CASKLSNQPQHF

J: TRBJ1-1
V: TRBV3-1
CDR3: CASSQEDRAFF

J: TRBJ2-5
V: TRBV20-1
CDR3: CSASLHSGRKETQYF

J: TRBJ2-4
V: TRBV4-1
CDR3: CASSQGTGTLAKNIQYF

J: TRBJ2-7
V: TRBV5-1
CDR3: CASGQDRVYEQYF

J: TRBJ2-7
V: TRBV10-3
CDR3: CAIRPSPKGEQYF

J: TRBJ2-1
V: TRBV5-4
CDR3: CASSLLSNGRLARYNEQFF

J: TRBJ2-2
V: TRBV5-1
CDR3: CASSLRTSGRIGPGELFF

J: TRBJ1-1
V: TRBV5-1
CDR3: CASSSQGQAGASEAFF

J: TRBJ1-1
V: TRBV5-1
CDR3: CASSSNSRDRTEAFF

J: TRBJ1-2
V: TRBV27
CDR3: CASSLSPGAGAVYGYTF

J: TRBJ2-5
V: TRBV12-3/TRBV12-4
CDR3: CASTPGWETQYF

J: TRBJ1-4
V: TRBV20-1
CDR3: CSASMGVNEKLFF

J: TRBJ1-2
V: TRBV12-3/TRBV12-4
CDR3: CASSLVPDGLYGYTF

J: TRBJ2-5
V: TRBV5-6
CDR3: CASSLPRDSDQETQYF

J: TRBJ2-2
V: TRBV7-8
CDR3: CASSLRLAGDSGELFF

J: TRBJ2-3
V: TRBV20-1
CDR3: CSARDLQGPQDTQYF

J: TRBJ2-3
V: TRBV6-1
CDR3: CASSPGGLIDTQYF

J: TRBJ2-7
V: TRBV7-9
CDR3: CASSRETAYEQYF

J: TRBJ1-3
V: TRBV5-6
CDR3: CASSLDGLYSGNTIYF

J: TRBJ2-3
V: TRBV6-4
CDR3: CASSGSGISTDTQYF

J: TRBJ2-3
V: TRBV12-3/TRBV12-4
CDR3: CASRDLGGSDTQYF

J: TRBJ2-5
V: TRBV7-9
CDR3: CASSSQADTFQETQYF

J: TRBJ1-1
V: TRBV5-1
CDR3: CASSSRTGAMNTEAFF

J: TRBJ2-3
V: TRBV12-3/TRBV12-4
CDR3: CASRDRGNTQYF

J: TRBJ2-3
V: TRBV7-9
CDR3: CASSSNYPQYF

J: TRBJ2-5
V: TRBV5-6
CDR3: CASSYGTAQETQYF

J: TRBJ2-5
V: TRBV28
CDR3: CASRTGLETQYF

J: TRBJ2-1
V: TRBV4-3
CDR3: CASSQDGPGQGVDEQFF

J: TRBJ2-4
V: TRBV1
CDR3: CTSSQDQKREVGDIQYF

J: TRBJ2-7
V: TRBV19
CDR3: CASSKAWNYEQYF

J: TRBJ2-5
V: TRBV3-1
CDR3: CASSQSRGHGETQYF

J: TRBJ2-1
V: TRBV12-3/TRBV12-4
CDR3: CASSLFLVDSEQFF

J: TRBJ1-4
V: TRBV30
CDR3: CAWIAGSNEKLFF